Below are 8 T cell receptor beta chains sequenced from a single sample in a study of CD8 T cells in Susac syndrome. Reverse transcription used roughly 0.45 to 1 ug RNA and random hexamers. TCRdb re-analysed the immunoSEQ multiplex PCR reads in MiXCR, keeping a single row per CDR3 protein. The sample shows about 120,000 distinct CDR3 sequences, nearly 96% of them seen only once. The material sequenced was CD4+ T cells from PBMCs. These receptors came from a human donor with Susac syndrome.

The chain couples TRBV5-6 to TRBJ2-1, with 8 bases lining up with TRBD2. Germline V CDR1 and CDR2: SGHDT, YYEEEE. The trim removed 3 bases at V and 9 bases at J, leaving 8 bases unmatched. The CDR3 runs 14 residues. CDR3 coding DNA: TGTGCCAGCAGCTCGAGGACTAGCTCGGGTGAGCAGTTCTTC. It specifies CASSSRTSSGEQFF.

V gene TRBV5-1 combines with J gene TRBJ2-7; D gene uncertain. V lost 0 bases, J lost 3 bases, and 7 bases lay in between. This CDR3 is 13 amino acids long. Germline V gene data show CDR1 as SGHRS and CDR2 as YFSETQ. The CDR3 DNA reads as TGCGCCAGCAGCTTGGACATATACTACGAGCAGTACTTC. This codes for CASSLDIYYEQYF.

This rearrangement joins TRBV9 to TRBJ2-5; 7 bases line up with TRBD2. Germline V CDR1 and CDR2: SGDLS, YYNGEE. There are 14 residues in the CDR3. The V gene end was trimmed by 3 bases and the J gene end by 3 bases; junction bases not matched to a gene: 5. This CDR3 is CASSAGLVEETQYF. CDR3 DNA: TGTGCCAGCAGCGCCGGACTAGTCGAAGAGACCCAGTACTTC.

This chain joins TRBV6-2 or TRBV6-3 and TRBJ2-7; D ambiguous. Trimming pared 6 bases from V and 6 bases from J, leaving 9 bases between. This CDR3 comprises 11 residues. Germline V gives CDR1 MNHEY, CDR2 SVGEGT. CDR3: CASSQQTEQYF. The CDR3 nucleotides read TGTGCCAGCAGCCAACAAACCGAGCAGTACTTC.

The V and J genes are TRBV6-1 and TRBJ2-7, with a weak D call TRBD1 (6 bases). The V gene lost 5 bases and the J gene lost 0 bases, with 20 bases spanning the gap. The CDR3 runs to 17 residues. Germline CDR1 reads MNHNS; CDR2 reads SASEGT. This CDR3 is CASSRPAGTRSSYEQYF. For the CDR3, the DNA is TGTGCCAGCAGTCGTCCCGCCGGGACAAGGAGCTCCTACGAGCAGTACTTC.

V is TRBV3-1 and J is TRBJ2-7; possibly TRBD1 or TRBD2 for D (6 bases each). The CDR3 sequence is 14 residues long. V lost 3 bases and J lost 2, with 11 bases in between. Germline V gene sequence: CDR1 LGHDT, CDR2 YNNKEL (reference sequence). The CDR3: CASSHSGAPYEQYF. The CDR3 nucleotides read TGTGCCAGCAGCCATTCGGGGGCACCCTACGAGCAGTACTTC.

This chain connects TRBV12-3 or TRBV12-4 to TRBJ1-1; D perhaps matches TRBD1 (5 bases). This CDR3 spans 13 amino acids. V gave up 6 bases and J gave up 7 bases, with 15 bases separating them. CDR3 sequence reads: CASSPTGAYEAFF. The CDR3 bases are TGTGCCAGCAGCCCGACCGGGGCTTATGAAGCTTTCTTT.

The chain recombines TRBV11-2 with TRBJ2-5, with D perhaps matching TRBD1 or TRBD2 (6 bases each). Trimming took off 1 base at V and 5 bases at J, with 11 bases between the two ends. The CDR3 contains 14 residues. Germline V gene sequence: CDR1 SGHAT, CDR2 FQNNGV. CDR3 coding DNA: TGTGCCAGCAGCTTAGTTCGGGGGCAGGAGACCCAGTACTTC. It is translated as CASSLVRGQETQYF.